Listed here are 3 T cell receptor beta chains from one sample, sequenced in a study of blood T cells in healthy people across ages (dated by TCRdb to between 2015 and 2016). Libraries were constructed by 5' RACE. TCRdb names Illumina HiSeq 2500 as the instrument used. A second PCR of about 7 to 12 cycles was performed with a sample-barcoded 5' primer and a J-beta primer mix. In TCRdb, the public reads were trimmed at Q25 with fastp and aligned with MiXCR, with productive beta chains retained. Identical CDR3 protein sequences are pooled into one entry, listed with their most common genes and DNA. The sample profile shows more than 550,000 distinct CDR3 sequences; roughly 20% of them were found once. The ten most abundant clones make up roughly a fifth of the sample. The sample consisted of blood. The receptors were sampled from a man aged 70 or older in good health.

The V gene is TRBV12-3 or TRBV12-4, the J gene TRBJ2-5; D is ambiguous. The J call may be mistaken, given a closer DNA end match to TRBJ2-1. This CDR3 spans 13 amino acids. CDR3 in amino acids: CASNLFTGDEQFF. In nucleotides, the CDR3 is TGTGCCAGCAATCTCTTTACGGGTGATGAGCAGTTCTTC.

V and J are TRBV2 and TRBJ2-7; 14 bases are a match to TRBD2. TRBJ2-1 matches the DNA end more closely, so the J call is doubtful. Germline lookup yields CDR1 SNHLY and CDR2 FYNNEI. The CDR3 runs 16 residues. The DNA for the CDR3 is TGTGCCAGCAGAATGGGACTAGCGGGAGTTATCCATGAGCAGTTCTTC. Translating it yields CASRMGLAGVIHEQFF.

Remarks on this clonotype: A read error may produce the germline difference seen at one junction end. The chain links TRBV4-2 to TRBJ2-1; 15 nucleotides align to TRBD2. Germline-derived CDR1 and CDR2 are LGHNA and YNFKEQ. This CDR3 contains 19 residues. As DNA, the CDR3 is TGTGCCGGCAGCTCTCCCGGGACTAGCGGGAGGAGCTCCTACAATGAGCAGTTCTTC. Amino acid sequence: CAGSSPGTSGRSSYNEQFF.